What follows are 32 T cell receptor beta chains derived from one specimen sequenced in a study of cytomegalovirus exposure and HLA in healthy donors. A multiplex PCR was run with 60 Vbeta primers and 13 Jbeta primers. Sequencing used immunoSEQ multiplex PCR; TCRdb keeps in-frame clones, though not all of them. The profile shows almost 80,000 clones, 67% of them singletons. The sequenced sample consisted of PBMCs. The receptors stem from a woman between 45 and 60 years old in good health and CMV-seropositive.

This chain joins TRBV6-4 and TRBJ2-1; TRBD2 matches 7 bases. Trimming cost V 2 bases and J 2 bases; bases outside gene matches: 6. Germline V gene lookup returns CDR1 MRHNA and CDR2 SNTAGT. This CDR3 contains 16 residues. CDR3 in DNA: TGTGCCAGCAGTGACGAGGCTAGCGGTGCCTACAATGAGCAGTTCTTC. Protein sequence: CASSDEASGAYNEQFF.

The V and J genes are TRBV11-2 and TRBJ2-1, with D perhaps matching TRBD1 (6 bases). V gave up 6 bases and J gave up 5 bases, with 14 bases separating them. CDR3 length: 14 amino acids. Germline V gene data show CDR1 as SGHAT and CDR2 as FQNNGV. The CDR3 DNA follows: TGTGCCAGCAGGACCGGGACACAAAACAATGAGCAGTTCTTC. It translates to CASRTGTQNNEQFF.

There are a few counts of this clone. The genes are TRBV7-9 and TRBJ2-7; D may be TRBD2 (5 bases). The CDR3 totals 13 residues. The germline V gene encodes CDR1 SEHNR and CDR2 FQNEAQ (reference sequence). V was pared by 7 bases and J by 7 bases, with 17 bases between. CDR3 sequence (DNA): TGTGCCAGCAAAGAGGGAGCTAATATGGAGCAGTACTTC. It yields the protein CASKEGANMEQYF.

This clone was recorded a few times. The chain combines TRBV7-9 with TRBJ1-1, with D hard to call. V was cut by 5 bases and J by 6 bases, with 7 bases left in between. The CDR3 extends over 11 amino acids. Germline loops: CDR1 SEHNR, CDR2 FQNEAQ (reference sequence). The CDR3 DNA reads as TGTGCCAGCAGCCAGTCCCCTGAAGCTTTCTTT. It translates to CASSQSPEAFF.

The chain employs TRBV14 and TRBJ2-1; maybe TRBD2 (6 bases). V lost 4 bases, J lost 8 bases, and 15 bases lay in between. The CDR3 spans 14 residues. Looked up from germline, CDR1 is SGHDN and CDR2 is FVKESK. CDR3 region: CASSLTREVDEQFF. CDR3 nucleotides: TGTGCCAGCAGCCTTACCAGGGAGGTGGATGAGCAGTTCTTC.

The chain uses TRBV9 and TRBJ2-3; 8 bases align to TRBD2. The germline V gene has CDR1 SGDLS and CDR2 YYNGEE. V lost 3 bases to trimming and J lost 3 bases; unmatched junction nucleotides: 3. The CDR3 has 14 amino acids. CDR3 coding DNA: TGTGCCAGCAGCGCAGAGCGGGGGACAGATACGCAGTATTTT. Its protein is CASSAERGTDTQYF.

This clone appeared a few times. V is TRBV25-1 and J is TRBJ2-3; perhaps TRBD2 as D (7 bases). Germline assignment: CDR1 MGHDK and CDR2 SYGVNS. The CDR3 is made up of 16 amino acids. Trimming shortened V by 4 bases and J by 1 base, and 15 bases separated the two germline ends. The CDR3 DNA sequence: TGTGCCAGCAGTGTTGGGGGGGCCGAGTGCACAGATACGCAGTATTTT. It translates to CASSVGGAECTDTQYF. The whole variable domain, remainder taken from reference TRBV25-1 and TRBJ2-3, is EADIYQTPRYLVIGTGKKITLECSQTMGHDKMYWYQQDPGMELHLIHYSYGVNSTEKGDLSSESTVSRIRTEHFPLTLESARPSHTSQYLCASSVGGAECTDTQYFGPGTRLTVL.

V and J are TRBV5-1 and TRBJ2-5; the match to TRBD2 covers 8 bases. The germline CDR1 and CDR2 sequences are SGHRS and YFSETQ. This CDR3 region has 16 residues. V lost 8 bases, J lost 2 bases, and 14 bases stayed unmatched. CDR3 loop: CASMFGRGSAQETQYF. The CDR3 DNA is TGCGCCAGTATGTTCGGGAGGGGGTCGGCACAAGAGACCCAGTACTTC.

The gene calls are TRBV28 and TRBJ1-4; 11 bases line up with TRBD1. The V gene's germline CDR1 is MDHEN and CDR2 SYDVKM. This CDR3 spans 16 amino acids. Trimming cost V 10 bases and J 4 bases; bases outside gene matches: 11. CDR3 in DNA: TGTGCCACACTCACCTGGACAGGGGGCATTAATGAAAAACTGTTTTTT. It translates to CATLTWTGGINEKLFF.

V gene TRBV6-5 combines with J gene TRBJ1-1, with 7 bases aligning to TRBD1. The trim removed 6 bases at V and 4 bases at J, leaving 8 bases unmatched. This CDR3 contains 14 residues. CDR1 is MNHEY and CDR2 is SVGAGI in the germline V gene. The CDR3 sequence: CASRSTGEVTEAFF. The CDR3, as DNA: TGTGCCAGCAGATCTACAGGGGAGGTCACTGAAGCTTTCTTT.

V usage is TRBV5-8 and J usage is TRBJ2-3; 7 bases align to TRBD2. The CDR3 has 15 residues. Losses at the gene ends were 4 bases for V and 1 base for J; bases not matched to a gene: 6. Germline V gene sequence: CDR1 SGHTS, CDR2 YDEGEE. CDR3 amino acids: CASSPRAGRTDTQYF. The CDR3 nucleotides read TGTGCCAGCAGCCCGAGAGCGGGGCGCACAGATACGCAGTATTTT.

This clone was counted a few times. V is TRBV7-8 and J is TRBJ2-7, with 9 bases matching TRBD2. This CDR3 spans 15 amino acids. Germline lookup yields CDR1 SGHVS and CDR2 FQNEAQ. V gave up 1 base and J gave up 5 bases; unmatched junction bases: 6. The CDR3 DNA follows: TGTGCCAGCAGCTTAGAGGGACTAGCAGAAGACGAGCAGTACGTC. It encodes CASSLEGLAEDEQYV.

In its sample, this clone was seen a few times. The V and J genes are TRBV12-5 and TRBJ2-7, with TRBD2 matching 7 bases. Germline V CDR1 and CDR2: LGHNT, FRNRAP. Trimming at V came to 0 bases and at J to 2 bases, leaving 1 base not matched to a gene. This CDR3 contains 14 residues. The CDR3 region is CASGLVAGPYEQYF. DNA of the CDR3: TGTGCTAGTGGTTTGGTAGCGGGGCCCTACGAGCAGTACTTC. The full variable domain, rest sourced from reference TRBV12-5 and TRBJ2-7, is DARVTQTPRHKVTEMGQEVTMRCQPILGHNTVFWYRQTMMQGLELLAYFRNRAPLDDSGMPKDRFSAEMPDATLATLKIQPSEPRDSAVYFCASGLVAGPYEQYFGPGTRLTVT.

The rearrangement links TRBV5-8 to TRBJ2-7; 7 nucleotides agree with TRBD1. The CDR3 loop spans 14 amino acids. V was clipped by 0 bases and J by 4 bases; unmatched bases: 4. Germline V CDR1 and CDR2: SGHTS, YDEGEE. CDR3 amino acids: CASSLAGQRYEQYV. Written as DNA, the CDR3 is TGTGCCAGCAGCTTGGCGGGACAGCGATACGAGCAGTACGTC.

The chain carries TRBV9 and TRBJ1-1; 8 positions match TRBD1. Germline V gene data show CDR1 as SGDLS and CDR2 as YYNGEE. J was trimmed by 4 bases and V by 6 bases; bases with no gene match: 8. CDR3 length: 14 amino acids. DNA for the CDR3: TGTGCCAGCACCGAAATACAGGGGGGCACTGAAGCTTTCTTT. Its translation: CASTEIQGGTEAFF.

V gene TRBV7-6 combines with J gene TRBJ2-2, with 8 bases matching TRBD2. With V trimmed by 4 bases and J by 3 bases, 7 bases remained unmatched. The CDR3 is made up of 16 amino acids. Germline lookup yields CDR1 SGHVS and CDR2 FNYEAQ. DNA for the CDR3: TGTGCCAGCAGCTCCCCGGGAGGGGTCGACACCGGGGAGCTGTTTTTT. As protein: CASSSPGGVDTGELFF.

This chain links TRBV27 with TRBJ2-5; D is perhaps TRBD1 (6 bases). Trimming stripped 3 bases from V and 1 base from J, with 12 bases between. Germline CDR1 reads MNHEY; CDR2 reads SMNVEV (reference sequence). This CDR3 comprises 15 residues. CDR3 sequence (DNA): TGTGCCAGCAGTTTTCAGAGAGGGGGCCAAGAGACCCAGTACTTC. It codes for CASSFQRGGQETQYF.

This CDR3 is CASSIFGQGDTQYF. In nucleotides, the CDR3 is TGTGCCAGTAGTATTTTCGGCCAGGGAGATACGCAGTATTTT. The V and J genes are TRBV19 and TRBJ2-3, with D perhaps matching TRBD1 (5 bases). The V end lost 3 bases, the J end lost 5 bases, and 12 bases lay between the germline ends. The CDR3 runs to 14 residues. The germline V gene has CDR1 LNHDA and CDR2 SQIVND (reference sequence).

V gene TRBV10-1 combines with J gene TRBJ2-1; TRBD2 matches 13 bases. The V and J ends lost 3 bases and 0 bases, in that order; junction bases with no gene match: 8. Germline V gene data show CDR1 as WNHNN and CDR2 as SYGVQD (reference sequence). The CDR3 spans 19 residues. The CDR3 sequence is CASSEGGTSGVSSYNEQFF. The CDR3 nucleotides are TGCGCCAGCAGTGAAGGGGGGACTAGCGGGGTTAGCTCCTACAATGAGCAGTTCTTC.

The chain employs TRBV19 and TRBJ2-1; D might be TRBD2 (5 bases). Germline V gene sequence: CDR1 LNHDA, CDR2 SQIVND (reference sequence). Trimming removed 7 bases at V and 6 bases at J, with 19 bases between. The CDR3 is made up of 15 amino acids. The CDR3 reads CASTLARGLGNEQFF. The CDR3 DNA follows: TGTGCCAGTACTCTAGCTCGGGGATTAGGCAATGAGCAGTTCTTC.

The chain couples TRBV5-5 to TRBJ2-3; 10 bases align to TRBD2. V lost 4 bases, J lost 5 bases, and 4 bases stayed unmatched. Germline V lookup: CDR1 SGHKS, CDR2 YYEKEE (reference sequence). This CDR3 comprises 14 residues. CDR3 region: CASSDSSGGDTQYF. In DNA form, the CDR3 reads TGTGCCAGCAGCGACTCTAGCGGGGGAGATACGCAGTATTTT. The full variable domain, rest sourced from reference TRBV5-5 and TRBJ2-3, is DAGVTQSPTHLIKTRGQQVTLRCSPISGHKSVSWYQQVLGQGPQFIFQYYEKEERGRGNFPDRFSARQFPNYSSELNVNALLLGDSALYLCASSDSSGGDTQYFGPGTRLTVL.

The gene calls are TRBV6-5 and TRBJ2-7; TRBD2 is a possible D gene (6 bases). The CDR3 is made up of 16 amino acids. Germline V gives CDR1 MNHEY, CDR2 SVGAGI. Trimming left V 4 bases short and J 3 bases short, with 19 bases between. The CDR3 DNA follows: TGTGCCAGCAGTTCCCACTCCGGGACTTTTCGCTACGAGCAGTACGTC. Amino acids: CASSSHSGTFRYEQYV.

The chain carries TRBV7-2 and TRBJ2-1; D gene uncertain. The V gene lost 8 bases and the J gene lost 2 bases, with 7 bases spanning the gap. The germline gives CDR1 SGHTA, CDR2 FQGNSA. The CDR3 runs 12 residues. CDR3 in amino acids: CASGPPYNEQFF. CDR3 nucleotide sequence: TGTGCCAGCGGGCCCCCCTACAATGAGCAGTTCTTC.

V usage is TRBV5-1 and J usage is TRBJ2-5, with D uncertain. There are 13 residues in the CDR3. Germline V gives CDR1 SGHRS, CDR2 YFSETQ. The V gene lost 0 bases and the J gene lost 3 bases, with 6 bases spanning the gap. The CDR3 loop reads CASSLAVEETQYF. In DNA, the CDR3 is TGCGCCAGCAGCTTGGCGGTGGAAGAGACCCAGTACTTC.

This clone has more than one count but fewer than ten. The chain employs TRBV6-6 and TRBJ2-7; 12 bases map to TRBD2. This CDR3 has 16 residues. From germline, CDR1 is MNHNY and CDR2 SVGAGI (reference sequence). Germline trimming cut 6 bases from V and 1 base from J; bases unmatched to any gene: 7. This CDR3 is CASRSMTSGGSYEQYV. The CDR3 bases are TGTGCCAGCAGATCCATGACTAGCGGGGGTTCCTACGAGCAGTACGTC.

The V call is TRBV4-1, the J call TRBJ1-2; D not certain. The V end lost 2 bases, the J end lost 0 bases, and 22 bases lay between the germline ends. Germline CDR1 is MGHRA and CDR2 is YSYEKL. The length of the CDR3 is 19 residues. The CDR3 coding sequence is TGCGCCAGCAGCCAACTCCCCTCAGAGGGTGCCCGAGCTAACTATGGCTACACCTTC. It codes for CASSQLPSEGARANYGYTF.

The CDR3 nucleotides are TGTGCCAGCAGCTCCCGAACCGGGACTTACTACGAGCAGTACGTC. This codes for CASSSRTGTYYEQYV. This chain uses TRBV5-4 with TRBJ2-7; TRBD2 might be the D (6 bases). The V end lost 3 bases, the J end lost 3 bases, and 16 bases lay between the germline ends. Looked up from germline, CDR1 is SGHNT and CDR2 is YYREEE (reference sequence). The CDR3 covers 15 residues.

The chain is built from TRBV27 and TRBJ2-6; 7 bases agree with TRBD2. The V gene's germline CDR1 is MNHEY and CDR2 SMNVEV (reference sequence). V trimming: 7 bases; J trimming: 2 bases; junction bases outside the gene matches: 5. The CDR3 totals 15 residues. The CDR3 sequence is CASTQAGTGANVLTF. CDR3 DNA: TGTGCCAGCACCCAAGCGGGGACTGGGGCCAACGTCCTGACTTTC.

The CDR3 DNA reads as TGCGCCAGCAGCACCGAGCCGGGACAGCAGAACACTGAAGCTTTCTTT. Translation: CASSTEPGQQNTEAFF. The chain has TRBV5-1 and TRBJ1-1; 7 bases match TRBD1. Germline loops: CDR1 SGHRS, CDR2 YFSETQ. This CDR3 is built from 16 residues. The V and J ends lost 4 bases and 1 base, in that order; junction bases with no gene match: 10. The variable domain in full, with the rest retrieved from reference TRBV5-1 and TRBJ1-1, is KAGVTQTPRYLIKTRGQQVTLSCSPISGHRSVSWYQQTPGQGLQFLFEYFSETQRNKGNFPGRFSGRQFSNSRSEMNVSTLELGDSALYLCASSTEPGQQNTEAFFGQGTRLTVV.

This clone was counted between two and nine times. The chain recombines TRBV7-6 with TRBJ1-2; 9 bases line up with TRBD1. Germline V CDR1 and CDR2: SGHVS, FNYEAQ. The CDR3 loop spans 14 amino acids. V gave up 2 bases and J gave up 8 bases; unmatched junction bases: 6. CDR3 bases: TGTGCCAGCAGCTTATCCGGGACAGGGATGGGCTACACCTTC. Encoded protein: CASSLSGTGMGYTF.

The genes are TRBV4-2 and TRBJ2-1; D is possibly TRBD2 (5 bases). The V and J ends lost 4 bases and 6 bases respectively, with 10 bases between them. The CDR3 runs 13 residues. CDR1 is LGHNA, CDR2 YNFKEQ, per germline. In DNA, the CDR3 is TGTGCCAGCAGCCCGAGCAGCGGCAATGAGCAGTTCTTC. This codes for CASSPSSGNEQFF.

This clone has just one count. The rearrangement joins TRBV4-1 to TRBJ2-1, with TRBD2 matching 12 bases. Germline V gene lookup returns CDR1 MGHRA and CDR2 YSYEKL. Germline trimming cut 4 bases from V and 8 bases from J; bases unmatched to any gene: 6. The CDR3 consists of 15 residues. The CDR3 nucleotides read TGCGCCAGCAGCCCCAGACTAGCGGGGGATTATGAGCAGTTCTTC. Translated: CASSPRLAGDYEQFF.